Listed here are 14 T cell receptor beta chains from one sample, sequenced in a study of blood T cell repertoires in COVID-19. The protocol was immunoSEQ multiplex PCR, while the TCRdb copy is restricted to in-frame clones and leaves out a portion. This sample carries about 310,000 clones, about nine tenths of them seen once, and the ten largest clones take over 4%. The sequenced sample was PBMCs or T cells enriched from blood (not recorded which). The receptors stem from a man aged 60 to 75 who had recovered from COVID-19.

The chain recombines TRBV5-1 with TRBJ2-2; 11 bases are a match to TRBD2. Germline CDR1 and CDR2: SGHRS and YFSETQ. V lost 1 base, J lost 2 bases, and 7 bases stayed unmatched. The CDR3 totals 18 residues. The CDR3 reads CASSLFLAGGQNTGELFF. Written as DNA, the CDR3 is TGCGCCAGCAGCTTGTTCCTAGCGGGAGGTCAAAACACCGGGGAGCTGTTTTTT. The whole variable domain, filled in from reference TRBV5-1 and TRBJ2-2, reads KAGVTQTPRYLIKTRGQQVTLSCSPISGHRSVSWYQQTPGQGLQFLFEYFSETQRNKGNFPGRFSGRQFSNSRSEMNVSTLELGDSALYLCASSLFLAGGQNTGELFFGEGSRLTVL.

J is TRBJ2-7 and V is TRBV5-1; 9 nucleotides match TRBD1. The trim removed 4 bases at V and 6 bases at J, leaving 14 bases unmatched. Germline assignment: CDR1 SGHRS and CDR2 YFSETQ. The CDR3 loop spans 16 amino acids. The CDR3 DNA is TGCGCCAGCAGCCTCCATGAACAGGGGGCTGGAGGCGAGCAGTACTTC. The encoded protein is CASSLHEQGAGGEQYF. The full variable domain, with the rest looked up from reference TRBV5-1 and TRBJ2-7, is KAGVTQTPRYLIKTRGQQVTLSCSPISGHRSVSWYQQTPGQGLQFLFEYFSETQRNKGNFPGRFSGRQFSNSRSEMNVSTLELGDSALYLCASSLHEQGAGGEQYFGPGTRLTVT.

The sample holds one count of this clone. This sequence joins TRBV4-2 and TRBJ1-5; possible D gene TRBD1, 6 bases. This CDR3 has 15 amino acids. Trimming cost V 0 bases and J 7 bases, with 13 bases left between them. CDR1 and CDR2 from the germline V gene are LGHNA and YNFKEQ. CDR3 loop: CASSQESQGHQPQHF. The CDR3 nucleotides read TGTGCCAGCAGCCAAGAAAGCCAGGGGCACCAGCCCCAGCATTTT.

The rearrangement uses TRBV5-1 and TRBJ2-5; TRBD2 matches at 7 bases. This CDR3 has 16 amino acids. Trimming cost V 0 bases and J 7 bases; bases outside gene matches: 12. In germline, CDR1 is SGHRS, CDR2 YFSETQ. The chain's CDR3 is CASSLDQRGGGRTQYF. DNA of the CDR3: TGCGCCAGCAGCTTGGACCAGAGAGGCGGCGGGAGGACCCAGTACTTC.

The CDR3 DNA sequence: TGCGCCAGCAGGGGATCGGCGGGAGGCCCCTACGAGCAGTACTTC. Amino acids: CASRGSAGGPYEQYF. The V gene is TRBV5-1, the J gene TRBJ2-7; 8 bases are shared with TRBD2. This CDR3 comprises 15 residues. The germline V gene has CDR1 SGHRS and CDR2 YFSETQ. V dropped 5 bases and J dropped 2; count of bases not matched to a gene: 9.

CDR3 coding DNA: TGTGCCAGCACCCGGGGGGGGACGGGACTGACCTATGGCTACACCTTC. Protein: CASTRGGTGLTYGYTF. The chain links TRBV28 to TRBJ1-2; D perhaps matches TRBD1 (5 bases). V lost 7 bases and J 4 bases, leaving 22 bases between the germline ends. The CDR3 is made up of 16 amino acids. CDR1 and CDR2 (germline): MDHEN, SYDVKM.

The chain is built from TRBV4-1 and TRBJ2-5, with a tentative D call TRBD2 (6 bases). The CDR3 loop spans 17 amino acids. With 4 bases removed from V and 4 bases from J, the gap between germline ends came to 22 bases. Germline lookup yields CDR1 MGHRA and CDR2 YSYEKL. The DNA for the CDR3 is TGCGCCAGCAGCCCAGGTTGGGGGGAGAGGGAGGTAGAGACCCAGTACTTC. Its translation: CASSPGWGEREVETQYF.

The rearrangement joins TRBV3-1 (or the pseudogene TRBV3-2) to TRBJ1-1, with 7 bases matching TRBD1. The CDR3 sequence is 14 residues long. Germline CDR1 LGHDT, CDR2 YNNKEL (reference sequence). V shed 4 bases, J shed 1 base, and the junction held 3 bases outside the gene matches. CDR3 sequence (DNA): TGTGCCAGCAGCCCGCGGACAGGGAACACTGAAGCTTTCTTT. Translating it yields CASSPRTGNTEAFF.

The genes are TRBV18 and TRBJ2-7; 7 nucleotides agree with TRBD2. The CDR3 sequence is 14 residues long. Germline trimming cut 2 bases from V and 4 bases from J; bases unmatched to any gene: 5. CDR1 and CDR2 from the germline V gene are KGHSH and LQKENI. Here the CDR3 reads CASSPGSGVYEQYF. As DNA, the CDR3 is TGTGCCAGCTCACCAGGAAGCGGGGTATACGAGCAGTACTTC. Based on the CDR3 plus reference TRBV18 and TRBJ2-7, the full variable domain is NAGVMQNPRHLVRRRGQEARLRCSPMKGHSHVYWYRQLPEEGLKFMVYLQKENIIDESGMPKERFSAEFPKEGPSILRIQQVVRGDSAAYFCASSPGSGVYEQYFGPGTRLTVT.

This chain links TRBV9 with TRBJ2-1; D not certain. Germline values: CDR1 SGDLS, CDR2 YYNGEE. V was shortened by 0 bases and J by 0 bases, with 7 bases between the two germline ends. CDR3 size: 15 residues. The CDR3 reads CASSVGGDSYNEQFF. CDR3 bases: TGTGCCAGCAGCGTAGGAGGAGACTCCTACAATGAGCAGTTCTTC.

V gene TRBV2 combines with J gene TRBJ2-5; 11 bases map to TRBD2. Germline V gives CDR1 SNHLY, CDR2 FYNNEI. Trimming cost V 4 bases and J 2 bases; bases outside gene matches: 9. This CDR3 is 17 amino acids long. CDR3 protein: CASSVLSSGRPQETQYF. CDR3 coding DNA: TGTGCCAGCAGTGTGTTGTCTAGCGGGAGGCCACAAGAGACCCAGTACTTC.

The chain has TRBV21-1 and TRBJ2-5; the table's D call, TRBD2, has no DNA check behind it. TRBV21-1 is a pseudogene. This CDR3 is 17 amino acids long. The CDR3 region is CASSKVLAGGSQETQYF. CDR3 bases: TGTGCCAGCAGCAAAGTACTAGCGGGAGGGTCTCAAGAGACCCAGTACTTC.

The chain has TRBV11-2 and TRBJ2-7; 7 bases match TRBD2. V shed 6 bases and J 3 bases; nucleotides not matched to a gene: 11. The CDR3 has 15 amino acids. CDR1 SGHAT and CDR2 FQNNGV come from the germline V gene. CDR3 sequence (DNA): TGTGCCAGCAGAATAGCGGGCCTCATGAGCTACGAGCAGTACTTC. Amino acids: CASRIAGLMSYEQYF.

The chain employs TRBV6-5 and TRBJ1-2; no firm D call. Germline CDR1 reads MNHEY; CDR2 reads SVGAGI. V dropped 3 bases and J dropped 2 bases, with 10 bases sitting between them. This CDR3 contains 14 residues. CDR3 coding DNA: TGTGCCAGCAGTTATCTGGGGAGGAACTATGGCTACACCTTC. As protein: CASSYLGRNYGYTF.